This T cell receptor beta chain was captured in a study of T cell responses to AZD1222 COVID-19 vaccine. Deletions cut 4 bases from V and 0 bases from J, with 13 bases between. The CDR3 runs to 16 residues. CDR1 LGHDT and CDR2 YNNKEL come from the germline V gene (reference sequence). Assay used: immunoSEQ multiplex PCR; TCRdb lists only in-frame clones, some missing. In the table there are around 160,000 clones, about 92% of which are singletons. This clonotype originated in an adult in good health. The chain joins TRBV3-1 (or the pseudogene TRBV3-2) to TRBJ1-5; the D gene is possibly TRBD1 (5 bases). The sequences come from peripheral blood, collected on day 0 of AZD1222 vaccination. Here the CDR3 DNA reads TGTGCCAGCAGCCCTGGTGGGGGGTATAGCAATCAGCCCCAGCATTTT. This codes for CASSPGGGYSNQPQHF.